A single sample gave rise to the 9 T cell receptor beta chains below, sequenced in a study of cytomegalovirus exposure and HLA in healthy donors. Measured with immunoSEQ multiplex PCR; TCRdb has only the in-frame clones, and not every one. The sample lists about 180,000 clones, roughly 86% occurring once. The sample taken for sequencing was PBMCs. The receptor source for this set is a young man in good health and CMV-seropositive.

CDR3 sequence: CASALSAHSYNEQFF. CDR3 nucleotide sequence: TGTGCCAGCGCGCTTAGCGCCCACTCCTACAATGAGCAGTTCTTC. V gene TRBV18 combines with J gene TRBJ2-1; TRBD2 is a possible D gene (5 bases). The V end was cut by 8 bases, the J end by 0 bases, with 14 bases between. This CDR3 is 15 amino acids long. In germline, CDR1 is KGHSH, CDR2 LQKENI.

This chain's CDR3 is CASSLTDSNTEAFF. The CDR3, as DNA: TGTGCCAGCAGCTTGACAGATTCGAACACTGAAGCTTTCTTT. This sequence joins TRBV25-1 and TRBJ1-1; a weak D match, TRBD1 (5 bases). Germline lookup yields CDR1 MGHDK and CDR2 SYGVNS. The CDR3 sequence is 14 residues long. Deletions cut 6 bases from V and 1 base from J, with 12 bases between.

The J gene is TRBJ2-1, the V gene TRBV5-8, with 11 bases identical to TRBD2. The length of the CDR3 is 15 residues. Germline CDR1 SGHTS, CDR2 YDEGEE. After removal of 5 bases from V and 4 bases from J, the junction contained 5 bases not matched to a gene. The CDR3 DNA follows: TGTGCCAGCAGAGAGGGACTAGCGGATTACAATGAGCAGTTCTTC. This encodes CASREGLADYNEQFF.

V gene TRBV10-3 combines with J gene TRBJ2-7; the match to TRBD2 covers 8 bases. Germline values: CDR1 ENHRY, CDR2 SYGVKD. V was clipped by 3 bases and J by 2 bases; unmatched bases: 6. This CDR3 is 15 amino acids long. The CDR3 here is CAISDWSGSTYEQYF. CDR3 sequence (DNA): TGTGCCATCAGTGATTGGAGCGGGAGCACCTACGAGCAGTACTTC.

The V and J genes are TRBV15 and TRBJ2-1, with D uncertain. The CDR3 is 15 residues long. Per the germline V gene, CDR1 is LNHNV and CDR2 is YYDKDF (reference sequence). V gave up 0 bases and J gave up 4 bases, with 10 bases separating them. CDR3 bases: TGTGCCACCAGCAGAGATCCAGAGGTGTACAATGAGCAGTTCTTC. This encodes CATSRDPEVYNEQFF.

The J gene is TRBJ2-1, the V gene TRBV5-1; D remains unclear. Trimming pared 4 bases from V and 3 bases from J, leaving 14 bases between. The CDR3 spans 15 residues. Germline lookup yields CDR1 SGHRS and CDR2 YFSETQ. This CDR3 is CASSPGLAVYNEQFF. The CDR3 DNA sequence: TGCGCCAGCAGCCCGGGTTTGGCAGTCTACAATGAGCAGTTCTTC.

This sequence joins TRBV29-1 and TRBJ1-2; 11 bases fit TRBD1. The CDR3 contains 13 residues. V shed 6 bases, J shed 6 bases, and the junction held 6 bases outside the gene matches. The germline V gene encodes CDR1 SQVTM and CDR2 ANQGSEA. The CDR3: CSVLGQGENGYTF. The DNA for the CDR3 is TGCAGCGTCTTGGGACAGGGGGAAAATGGCTACACCTTC.

The rearrangement links TRBV4-3 to TRBJ1-3; the D gene is possibly TRBD1 (5 bases). Trimming took off 0 bases at V and 0 bases at J, with 9 bases between the two ends. Germline V CDR1 and CDR2: LGHNA, YSLEER. The CDR3 is 16 amino acids. The DNA of the CDR3 is TGCGCCAGCAGCCAAGACTACAGGACCTCTGGAAACACCATATATTTT. Its translation is CASSQDYRTSGNTIYF.

This chain uses TRBV7-6 with TRBJ2-3, with 7 bases aligning to TRBD1. V shed 6 bases, J shed 3 bases, and the junction held 12 bases outside the gene matches. Germline V lookup: CDR1 SGHVS, CDR2 FNYEAQ. The CDR3 covers 16 residues. CDR3 in amino acids: CASSRMTGIGTDTQYF. The CDR3 nucleotides are TGTGCCAGCAGTCGTATGACAGGGATCGGTACAGATACGCAGTATTTT.